These 18 T cell receptor beta chains came from one sample sequenced in a study of blood T cell repertoires in COVID-19. TCRdb's copy holds only in-frame clones and misses some; the assay was immunoSEQ multiplex PCR. The data hold fewer than 250,000 clones, with about 86% observed a single time. What was sequenced was PBMCs or T cells enriched from blood (not recorded which). The receptors stem from a woman in her forties with acute COVID-19.

The chain recombines TRBV12-3 or TRBV12-4 with TRBJ1-2; D not resolved. Trimming shortened V by 1 base and J by 6 bases, and 9 bases separated the two germline ends. The CDR3 spans 13 residues. CDR3 bases: TGTGCCAGCAGTTTAGGGAGGGTCGATGGCTACACCTTC. Translation gives CASSLGRVDGYTF.

This clone was seen just once. The chain joins TRBV6-5 to TRBJ1-5; 8 bases map to TRBD1. Unmatched junction bases numbered 3, after V lost 5 bases and J lost 0 bases. CDR1 is MNHEY and CDR2 is SVGAGI in the germline V gene. The CDR3 contains 15 residues. The CDR3 DNA follows: TGTGCCAGCAGTATAGGGACAGGTAGCAATCAGCCCCAGCATTTT. It translates to CASSIGTGSNQPQHF.

The J gene is TRBJ1-2, the V gene TRBV7-2, with D unresolved. This CDR3 has 14 amino acids. V lost 5 bases to trimming and J lost 2 bases, with 12 bases between them. CDR1 is SGHTA, CDR2 FQGNSA, per germline. CDR3 DNA: TGTGCCAGCAGCCCTAGTCCAGCAAACTATGGCTACACCTTC. Translation: CASSPSPANYGYTF.

V gene TRBV7-2 combines with J gene TRBJ2-1; 11 bases align to TRBD2. CDR3 length: 16 amino acids. Unmatched junction bases numbered 12, after V lost 5 bases and J lost 9 bases. The germline CDR1 and CDR2 sequences are SGHTA and FQGNSA. CDR3 coding DNA: TGTGCCAGCAGCCCGAGAGGAGGGACTAGCGGTGCTGAGCAGTTCTTC. Its translation: CASSPRGGTSGAEQFF.

V gene TRBV28 combines with J gene TRBJ2-1; 13 bases match TRBD2. Germline assignment: CDR1 MDHEN and CDR2 SYDVKM. V was clipped by 6 bases and J by 4 bases; unmatched bases: 6. The CDR3 has 16 residues. CDR3 in amino acids: CASSDGTSGMYNEQFF. CDR3 bases: TGTGCCAGCAGCGACGGGACTAGCGGGATGTACAATGAGCAGTTCTTC.

The V call is TRBV7-9, the J call TRBJ2-3; perhaps TRBD2 as D (5 bases). V dropped 5 bases and J dropped 2 bases, with 14 bases sitting between them. The CDR3 covers 15 residues. The V gene's germline CDR1 is SEHNR and CDR2 FQNEAQ (reference sequence). CDR3 DNA: TGTGCCAGCAGCCCCATCGGGGTTAACACAGATACGCAGTATTTT. It is translated as CASSPIGVNTDTQYF.

On this clone itself: This same CDR3 is encoded by further DNA sequences in the sample. The chain links TRBV28 to TRBJ1-5; 7 positions match TRBD1. V lost 3 bases, J lost 4 bases, and 3 bases stayed unmatched. Per germline, CDR1 MDHEN and CDR2 SYDVKM. The CDR3 has 14 amino acids. The CDR3 loop is CASSFNRGNQPQHF. In nucleotides, the CDR3 is TGTGCCAGCAGTTTTAACAGGGGTAATCAGCCCCAGCATTTT.

The chain joins TRBV27 to TRBJ2-7; 9 bases map to TRBD2. V lost 6 bases and J lost 4; bases outside the gene matches: 7. The length of the CDR3 is 14 residues. The germline V gene has CDR1 MNHEY and CDR2 SMNVEV (reference sequence). Here the CDR3 DNA reads TGTGCCAGCAGGCAAGGGACTAGCAGATACGAGCAGTACTTC. Translation gives CASRQGTSRYEQYF.

The CDR3 region is CASSQGGSLSYEQYF. In nucleotides, the CDR3 is TGTGCCAGCAGCCAAGGCGGGAGCCTCTCCTACGAGCAGTACTTC. The chain joins TRBV3-1 (or the pseudogene TRBV3-2) to TRBJ2-7, with 7 nucleotides matching TRBD2. Germline trimming cut 1 base from V and 0 bases from J; bases unmatched to any gene: 3. This CDR3 is 15 amino acids long. The germline V gene has CDR1 LGHDT and CDR2 YNNKEL (reference sequence).

The rearrangement joins TRBV7-9 to TRBJ2-2; possibly TRBD2 for D (5 bases). V was trimmed by 5 bases and J by 7 bases, leaving 17 bases between them. Germline V gene lookup returns CDR1 SEHNR and CDR2 FQNEAQ (reference sequence). The CDR3 length is 15 residues. CDR3: CASSQARGAVGELFF. The CDR3 bases are TGTGCCAGCAGCCAGGCCCGGGGAGCGGTCGGGGAGCTGTTTTTT.

The chain employs TRBV10-3 and TRBJ1-2, with D hard to call. The ends were cut back, 4 bases at V and 8 bases at J, with 17 bases in the middle. CDR3 length: 14 residues. Per the germline V gene, CDR1 is ENHRY and CDR2 is SYGVKD. The CDR3 loop is CAISVGPGAGGYTF. CDR3 nucleotides: TGTGCCATCAGTGTAGGCCCGGGAGCGGGCGGCTACACCTTC.

The table lists this clone with a few counts. The chain is built from TRBV7-9 and TRBJ1-2; D is ambiguous. The CDR3 is 13 residues long. CDR1 and CDR2 (germline): SEHNR, FQNEAQ (reference sequence). Trimming shortened V by 4 bases and J by 8 bases, and 14 bases separated the two germline ends. For the CDR3, the DNA is TGTGCCAGCAGCTCAGATGCGGGCCAGGGCTACACCTTC. It yields the protein CASSSDAGQGYTF.

This CDR3 is CASRRGTEAFF. CDR3 sequence (DNA): TGTGCCAGCAGGCGAGGCACTGAAGCTTTCTTT. The chain recombines TRBV6-5 with TRBJ1-1; D uncertain. Trimming pared 6 bases from V and 4 bases from J, leaving 6 bases between. The germline CDR1 and CDR2 sequences are MNHEY and SVGAGI. The CDR3 extends over 11 amino acids.

The chain recombines TRBV15 with TRBJ2-2; D possibly corresponds to TRBD2 (5 bases). Per germline, CDR1 LNHNV and CDR2 YYDKDF (reference sequence). V lost 7 bases to trimming and J lost 0 bases, with 15 bases between them. This CDR3 has 16 amino acids. In nucleotides, the CDR3 is TGTGCCACCAAGAGTGGCGGGCAGGCGAACACCGGGGAGCTGTTTTTT. Encoded protein: CATKSGGQANTGELFF.

The chain links TRBV7-8 to TRBJ1-6, with D perhaps matching TRBD1 (5 bases). Trimming left V 7 bases short and J 0 bases short, with 10 bases between. This CDR3 region has 15 residues. Per the germline V gene, CDR1 is SGHVS and CDR2 is FQNEAQ. DNA of the CDR3: TGTGCCAGCACCCCCCAGGGCTCCTATAATTCACCCCTCCACTTT. Protein: CASTPQGSYNSPLHF. The full variable domain, rest sourced from reference TRBV7-8 and TRBJ1-6, is GAGVSQSPRYKVAKRGQDVALRCDPISGHVSLFWYQQALGQGPEFLTYFQNEAQLDKSGLPSDRFFAERPEGSVSTLKIQRTQQEDSAVYLCASTPQGSYNSPLHFGNGTRLTVT.

The chain uses TRBV11-2 and TRBJ2-2; perhaps TRBD2 as D (5 bases). The CDR3 covers 13 residues. Trimming left V 4 bases short and J 5 bases short, with 8 bases between. Germline CDR1 is SGHAT and CDR2 is FQNNGV. CDR3 bases: TGTGCCAGCAGCTGGACGGGGACCGGGGAGCTGTTTTTT. Translated, it gives CASSWTGTGELFF.

The CDR3 protein is CASSYSPRTGDTEAFF. CDR3 bases: TGTGCCAGCAGTTACTCACCACGGACAGGGGACACTGAAGCTTTCTTT. The rearrangement links TRBV6-2 or TRBV6-3 to TRBJ1-1; 9 bases align to TRBD1. The CDR3 extends over 16 amino acids. CDR1 is MNHEY, CDR2 SVGEGT, per germline. V shed 0 bases, J shed 3 bases, and the junction held 5 bases outside the gene matches.

The chain carries TRBV28 and TRBJ1-1, with TRBD1 matching 7 bases. J gave up 5 bases and V 7 bases, and 4 bases lay outside the gene matches. The CDR3 extends over 12 amino acids. CDR1 MDHEN and CDR2 SYDVKM come from the germline V gene. CDR3 amino acids: CASTKGATEAFF. The CDR3 nucleotides read TGTGCCAGCACAAAGGGGGCTACTGAAGCTTTCTTT.